This TCR beta chain emerged from a study of T-cell reconstitution after alpha-beta-depleted transplantation in children. This sample's TCRbeta library carried unique molecular identifier barcodes. MiXCR, run by TCRdb on the PCR reads, gives a single entry per CDR3 protein. The sample carries 250,000 to 350,000 distinct CDR3 sequences, about a tenth recorded once. Trimming took off 5 bases at V and 7 bases at J, with 18 bases between the two ends. CDR3 length: 15 residues. This clonotype was observed a handful of times. The TCR was taken from a human donor who donated a stem cell graft to a child with SCID. The source was PBMCs from the stem cell graft donor, collected from the stem cell graft. This sequence joins TRBV12-3 or TRBV12-4 and TRBJ1-5; a possible D gene is TRBD1 (6 bases). DNA of the CDR3: TGTGCCAGCAGTACCGTCGTGGGGGGCGGGCAGCCCCAGCATTTT. Residues: CASSTVVGGGQPQHF.